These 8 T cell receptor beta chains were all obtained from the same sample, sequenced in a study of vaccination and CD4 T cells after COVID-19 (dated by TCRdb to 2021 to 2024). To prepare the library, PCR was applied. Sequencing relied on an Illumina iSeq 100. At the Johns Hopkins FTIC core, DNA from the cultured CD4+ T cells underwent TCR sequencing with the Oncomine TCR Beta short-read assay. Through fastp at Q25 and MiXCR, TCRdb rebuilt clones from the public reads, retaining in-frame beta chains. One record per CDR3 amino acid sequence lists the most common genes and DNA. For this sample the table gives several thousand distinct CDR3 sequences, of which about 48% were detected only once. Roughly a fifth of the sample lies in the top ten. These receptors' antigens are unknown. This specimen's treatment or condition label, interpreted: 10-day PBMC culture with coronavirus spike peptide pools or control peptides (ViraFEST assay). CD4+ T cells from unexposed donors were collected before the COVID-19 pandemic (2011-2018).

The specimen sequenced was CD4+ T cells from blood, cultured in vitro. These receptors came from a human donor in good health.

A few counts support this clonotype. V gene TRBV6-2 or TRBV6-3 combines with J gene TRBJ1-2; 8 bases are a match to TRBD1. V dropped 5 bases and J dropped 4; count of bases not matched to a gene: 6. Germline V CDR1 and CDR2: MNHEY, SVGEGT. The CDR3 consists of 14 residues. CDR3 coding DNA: TGTGCCAGCAGTGCCCGGACAGGGAGCTATGGCTACACCTTC. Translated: CASSARTGSYGYTF.

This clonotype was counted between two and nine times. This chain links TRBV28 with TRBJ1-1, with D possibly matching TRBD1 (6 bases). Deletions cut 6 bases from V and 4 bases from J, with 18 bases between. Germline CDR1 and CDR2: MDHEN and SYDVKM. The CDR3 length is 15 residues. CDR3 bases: TGTGCCAGCAGCCTAAGTCGGGGGGCGAGCACTGAAGCTTTCTTT. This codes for CASSLSRGASTEAFF.

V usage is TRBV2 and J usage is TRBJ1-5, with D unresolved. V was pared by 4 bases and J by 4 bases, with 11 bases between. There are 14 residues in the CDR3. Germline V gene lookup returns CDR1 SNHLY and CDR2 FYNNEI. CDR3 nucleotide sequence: TGTGCCAGCAGTGTCCTGGTAGGGAATCAGCCCCAGCATTTT. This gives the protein CASSVLVGNQPQHF. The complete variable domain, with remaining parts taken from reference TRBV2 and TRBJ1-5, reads EPEVTQTPSHQVTQMGQEVILRCVPISNHLYFYWYRQILGQKVEFLVSFYNNEISEKSEIFDDQFSVERPDGSNFTLKIRSTKLEDSAMYFCASSVLVGNQPQHFGDGTRLSIL.

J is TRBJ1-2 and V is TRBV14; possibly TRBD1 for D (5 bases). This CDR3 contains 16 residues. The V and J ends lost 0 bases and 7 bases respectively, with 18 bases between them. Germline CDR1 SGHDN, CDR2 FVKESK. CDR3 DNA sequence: TGTGCCAGCAGCCAAGATGGGTCAGGGATTGCCCCTGGCTACACCTTC. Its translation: CASSQDGSGIAPGYTF.

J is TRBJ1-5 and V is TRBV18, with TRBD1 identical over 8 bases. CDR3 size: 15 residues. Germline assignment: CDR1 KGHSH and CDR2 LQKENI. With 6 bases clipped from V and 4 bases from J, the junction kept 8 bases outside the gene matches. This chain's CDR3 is CASSQGQDGNQPQHF. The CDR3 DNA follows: TGTGCCAGCTCTCAGGGACAGGACGGGAATCAGCCCCAGCATTTT.

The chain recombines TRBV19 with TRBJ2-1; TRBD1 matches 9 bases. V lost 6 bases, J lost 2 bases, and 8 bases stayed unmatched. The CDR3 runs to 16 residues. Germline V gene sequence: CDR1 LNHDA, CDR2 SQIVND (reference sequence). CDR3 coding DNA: TGTGCCAGTAGAGCCACCGGGACAGGGCCCTACAATGAGCAGTTCTTC. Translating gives CASRATGTGPYNEQFF.

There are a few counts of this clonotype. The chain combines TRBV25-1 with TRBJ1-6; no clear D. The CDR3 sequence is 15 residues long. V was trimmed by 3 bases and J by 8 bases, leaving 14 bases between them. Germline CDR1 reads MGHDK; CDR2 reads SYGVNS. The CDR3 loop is CASSDTSISYSPLHF. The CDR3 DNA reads TGTGCCAGCAGTGACACTAGCATTTCCTATTCACCCCTCCACTTT.

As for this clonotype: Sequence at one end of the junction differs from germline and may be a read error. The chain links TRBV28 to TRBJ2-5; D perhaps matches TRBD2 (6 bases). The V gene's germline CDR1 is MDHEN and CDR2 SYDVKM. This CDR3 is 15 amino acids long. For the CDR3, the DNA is TGTGCCAGCAGTTTGATCGGGACTGGAAAAGAGGCCCAGTACTTC. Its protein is CASSLIGTGKEAQYF.